Following are 7 T cell receptor beta chains from one sample sequenced in a study of blood T cell repertoires in COVID-19 (dated by TCRdb to the early 2020s). Library prep was done by the immunoSEQ multiplex PCR assay. Not all clones reach the TCRdb copy of this immuneACCESS table, which keeps in-frame sequences only. Checked studies attribute under half of the gap to unresolved V genes and leave the rest unexplained. The sample table lists fewer than 300,000 clones, 88% of them with a count of one. The biggest ten clones account for roughly 4% of the sample. Source material: peripheral blood. Every receptor here comes from a man in his sixties who had recovered from COVID-19.

The CDR3 nucleotides are TGTGCCAGCAGTTTACCAGGGTATGAGCAGTTCTTC. Residues: CASSLPGYEQFF. The chain uses TRBV12-3 or TRBV12-4 and TRBJ2-1, with a weak D call TRBD1 (5 bases). Between the trimmed V and J ends, which lost 2 bases and 8 bases, there was a span of 7 bases. CDR3 length: 12 residues.

The chain has TRBV5-1 and TRBJ1-2, with TRBD1 identical over 7 bases. V was pared by 5 bases and J by 5 bases, with 12 bases of the junction left unmatched. The CDR3 loop spans 15 amino acids. The germline V gene encodes CDR1 SGHRS and CDR2 YFSETQ. Here the CDR3 reads CASRHDDTGDYGYTF. The CDR3 DNA reads TGCGCCAGCAGACACGATGACACAGGGGATTATGGCTACACCTTC.

The gene calls are TRBV9 and TRBJ2-3; 10 bases line up with TRBD2. Germline-derived CDR1 and CDR2 are SGDLS and YYNGEE. This CDR3 comprises 16 residues. The J segment lost 2 bases and the V segment lost 3 bases, leaving 6 bases of the junction unmatched. The CDR3 nucleotides read TGTGCCAGCAGCGGCGGACTAGCGGCCTACACAGATACGCAGTATTTT. Its translation: CASSGGLAAYTDTQYF. The whole variable domain, remainder taken from reference TRBV9 and TRBJ2-3, is DSGVTQTPKHLITATGQRVTLRCSPRSGDLSVYWYQQSLDQGLQFLIQYYNGEERAKGNILERFSAQQFPDLHSELNLSSLELGDSALYFCASSGGLAAYTDTQYFGPGTRLTVL.

The CDR3: CASSLSRGEQFF. Written as DNA, the CDR3 is TGTGCCAGCAGCTTAAGTCGAGGAGAGCAGTTCTTC. V usage is TRBV7-2 and J usage is TRBJ2-1, with D uncertain. Looked up from germline, CDR1 is SGHTA and CDR2 is FQGNSA. The CDR3 totals 12 residues. Trimming took off 2 bases at V and 10 bases at J, with 9 bases between the two ends.

V is TRBV5-1 and J is TRBJ2-3, with 11 bases lining up with TRBD2. The CDR3 length is 18 residues. Trimming at V came to 1 base and at J to 3 bases, leaving 10 bases not matched to a gene. Germline V gene lookup returns CDR1 SGHRS and CDR2 YFSETQ. CDR3 residues: CASSLTASGGLRTDTQYF. CDR3 DNA: TGCGCCAGCAGCTTGACCGCTAGCGGGGGGCTCCGGACAGATACGCAGTATTTT.

The gene calls are TRBV19 and TRBJ2-2; possibly TRBD2 for D (5 bases). Germline lookup yields CDR1 LNHDA and CDR2 SQIVND (reference sequence). The CDR3 length is 16 residues. V was cut by 3 bases and J by 1 base, with 12 bases left in between. CDR3 nucleotide sequence: TGTGCCAGTAGTATTTTTCAAGGACTGAACACCGGGGAGCTGTTTTTT. Protein product: CASSIFQGLNTGELFF.

This clone appeared a single time. The chain uses TRBV5-4 and TRBJ1-2; TRBD1 agrees at 9 bases. With 0 bases clipped from V and 8 bases from J, the junction kept 5 bases outside the gene matches. Looked up from germline, CDR1 is SGHNT and CDR2 is YYREEE (reference sequence). CDR3 length: 14 amino acids. CDR3 sequence reads: CASSLVQGAEGYTF. CDR3 bases: TGTGCCAGCAGCTTGGTACAGGGGGCTGAGGGCTACACCTTC.